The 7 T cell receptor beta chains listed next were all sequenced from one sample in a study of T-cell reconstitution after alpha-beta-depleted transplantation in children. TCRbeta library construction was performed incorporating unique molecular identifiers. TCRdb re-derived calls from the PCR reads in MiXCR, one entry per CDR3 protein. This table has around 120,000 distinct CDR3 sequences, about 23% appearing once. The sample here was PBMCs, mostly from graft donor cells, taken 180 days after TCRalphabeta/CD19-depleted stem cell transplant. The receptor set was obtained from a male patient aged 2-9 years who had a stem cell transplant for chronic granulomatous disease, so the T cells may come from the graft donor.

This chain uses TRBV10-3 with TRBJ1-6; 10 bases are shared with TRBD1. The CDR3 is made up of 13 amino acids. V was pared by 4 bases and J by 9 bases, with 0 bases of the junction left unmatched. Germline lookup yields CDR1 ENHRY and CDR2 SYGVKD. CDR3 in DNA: TGTGCCATCAGTGGGACAGGGGGTTCACCCCTCCACTTT. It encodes CAISGTGGSPLHF.

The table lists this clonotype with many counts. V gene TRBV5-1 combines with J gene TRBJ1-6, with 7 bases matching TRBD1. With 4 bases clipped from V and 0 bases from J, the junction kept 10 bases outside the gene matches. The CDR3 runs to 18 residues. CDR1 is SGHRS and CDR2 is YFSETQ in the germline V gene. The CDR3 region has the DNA TGCGCCAGCAGCCTCCGGGACAGAACGAGCTCCTATAATTCACCCCTCCACTTT. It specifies CASSLRDRTSSYNSPLHF.

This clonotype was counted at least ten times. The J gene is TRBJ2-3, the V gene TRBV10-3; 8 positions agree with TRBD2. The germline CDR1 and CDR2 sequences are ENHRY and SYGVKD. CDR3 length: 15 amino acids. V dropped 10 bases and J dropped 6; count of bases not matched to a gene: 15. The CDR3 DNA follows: TGTGCCACCTTATCGCCGGGGGGGCAGGCGGATACGCAGTATTTT. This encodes CATLSPGGQADTQYF.

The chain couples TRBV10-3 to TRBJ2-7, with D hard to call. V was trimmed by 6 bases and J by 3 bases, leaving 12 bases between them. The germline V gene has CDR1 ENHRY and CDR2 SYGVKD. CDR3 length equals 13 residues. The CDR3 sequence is CAIRNPSGYEQYF. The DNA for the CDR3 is TGTGCCATCAGAAACCCCTCTGGCTACGAGCAGTACTTC.

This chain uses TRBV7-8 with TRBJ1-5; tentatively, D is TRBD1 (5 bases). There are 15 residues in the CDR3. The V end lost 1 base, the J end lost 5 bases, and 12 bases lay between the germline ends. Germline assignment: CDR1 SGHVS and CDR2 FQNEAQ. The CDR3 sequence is CASSLGQGLHQPQHF. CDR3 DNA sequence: TGTGCCAGCAGCTTAGGGCAGGGCTTGCATCAGCCCCAGCATTTT.

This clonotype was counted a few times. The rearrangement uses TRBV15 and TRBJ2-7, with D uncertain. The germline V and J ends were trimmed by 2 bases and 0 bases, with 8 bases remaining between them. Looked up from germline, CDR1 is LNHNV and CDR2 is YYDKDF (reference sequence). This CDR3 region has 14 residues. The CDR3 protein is CATSRRKNSYEQYF. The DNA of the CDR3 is TGTGCCACCAGCAGACGGAAGAACTCCTACGAGCAGTACTTC.

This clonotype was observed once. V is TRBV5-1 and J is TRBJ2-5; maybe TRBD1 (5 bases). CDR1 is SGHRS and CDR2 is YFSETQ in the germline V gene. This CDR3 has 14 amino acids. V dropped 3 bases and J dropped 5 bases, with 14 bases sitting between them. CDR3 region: CASSSYVRVETQYF. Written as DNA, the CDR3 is TGCGCCAGCAGCTCTTATGTCAGGGTTGAGACCCAGTACTTC.